One T cell receptor beta chain is described in this entry. The data stem from a study of response to subunit inactivated influenza vaccine. CDR3 length equals 20 residues. The V gene lost 1 base and the J gene lost 0 bases, with 19 bases spanning the gap. Germline V gives CDR1 LNHDA, CDR2 SQIVND (reference sequence). A single record per CDR3 protein comes from TCRdb applying MiXCR to the RT-PCR reads. The data show some 500,000 distinct CDR3 sequences, 10% to 15% seen once. This chain joins TRBV19 and TRBJ2-6, with a tentative D call TRBD1 (6 bases). The starting material was PBMCs from blood, obtained 45 days after vaccination. The sequence came from a man aged 45 to 65 who received an inactivated influenza vaccine. The CDR3: CASSIGGGFAGFSGANVLTF. CDR3 nucleotides: TGTGCCAGTAGTATAGGTGGGGGCTTCGCTGGCTTCTCTGGGGCCAACGTCCTGACTTTC.